This T cell receptor (beta chain) appears in the sequencing data of a study of lymphopenia after photon versus proton radiotherapy. The assay was immunoSEQ multiplex PCR, and TCRdb's table has in-frame clones only and misses some. The data show roughly 26,000 clones, with 84% seen just once and about 22% held by the top ten. Germline assignment: CDR1 SGHTA and CDR2 FQGNSA. Trimming left V 0 bases short and J 5 bases short, with 10 bases between. This CDR3 contains 14 residues. The V call is TRBV7-2, the J call TRBJ2-5, with D possibly being TRBD2 (5 bases). The sequencing here drew on peripheral blood, taken from a patient treated with photon-based radiotherapy. This clonotype was obtained from a man aged 35 to 55 with gastric cancer. CDR3 nucleotide sequence: TGTGCCAGCAGCTTAGCGCCGGGGTTGGAGACCCAGTACTTC. Translated: CASSLAPGLETQYF.